This entry lists 18 T cell receptor beta chains sequenced from one sample in a study of blood T cell repertoires in COVID-19. Method: immunoSEQ multiplex PCR; TCRdb's copy keeps in-frame clones and lacks some. The table lists more than 100,000 clones, about 78% of them singletons. Sequenced material: peripheral blood. The receptors originated from a man in his 70s with acute or convalescent COVID-19.

V usage is TRBV6-4 and J usage is TRBJ1-5; D is unresolved. The CDR3 spans 13 residues. Trimming stripped 4 bases from V and 6 bases from J, with 10 bases between. Germline CDR1 reads MRHNA; CDR2 reads SNTAGT. This CDR3 reads CASSGGIGQPQHF. The CDR3 DNA is TGTGCCAGCAGTGGAGGGATCGGTCAGCCCCAGCATTTT.

The V gene is TRBV18, the J gene TRBJ1-3, with 7 bases fitting TRBD1. J gave up 4 bases and V 3 bases, and 12 bases lay outside the gene matches. The germline V gene encodes CDR1 KGHSH and CDR2 LQKENI. The CDR3 extends over 17 amino acids. This chain's CDR3 is CASSPLQGRTAGNTIYF. The CDR3 DNA sequence: TGTGCCAGCTCACCTTTACAGGGGAGAACAGCGGGAAACACCATATATTTT.

This chain links TRBV5-1 with TRBJ2-7; TRBD1 agrees at 9 bases. CDR1 and CDR2 from the germline V gene are SGHRS and YFSETQ. CDR3 size: 15 residues. The trim removed 3 bases at V and 3 bases at J, leaving 7 bases unmatched. CDR3 in amino acids: CASSYLTDRGYEQYF. The DNA of the CDR3 is TGCGCCAGCAGCTACCTTACGGACAGGGGCTACGAGCAGTACTTC.

The V gene is TRBV7-3, the J gene TRBJ1-3; TRBD1 might be the D (5 bases). The CDR3 totals 13 residues. With 5 bases removed from V and 4 bases from J, the gap between germline ends came to 9 bases. The V gene's germline CDR1 is SGHTA and CDR2 FQGTGA. In nucleotides, the CDR3 is TGTGCCAGCAGCGATAACAGGGGAAACACCATATATTTT. This translates into CASSDNRGNTIYF.

The chain recombines TRBV7-6 with TRBJ2-1; 12 bases line up with TRBD2. Trimming at V came to 2 bases and at J to 6 bases, leaving 5 bases not matched to a gene. The CDR3 contains 16 residues. Germline CDR1 SGHVS, CDR2 FNYEAQ. CDR3 DNA sequence: TGTGCCAGCAGCTTACTGGCTAGCGGGGGGGGCAATGAGCAGTTCTTC. As protein: CASSLLASGGGNEQFF.

The V and J genes are TRBV6-2 or TRBV6-3 and TRBJ1-1; maybe TRBD1 (5 bases). Germline V CDR1 and CDR2: MNHEY, SVGEGT. CDR3 length: 14 residues. Deletions cut 2 bases from V and 4 bases from J, with 11 bases between. The DNA of the CDR3 is TGTGCCAGCAGTTACGGGGGGGGAAGCACTGAAGCTTTCTTT. This encodes CASSYGGGSTEAFF.

This clone was found once. The chain combines TRBV19 with TRBJ2-5; D may be TRBD2 (7 bases). The CDR3 has 16 residues. Germline V gene lookup returns CDR1 LNHDA and CDR2 SQIVND (reference sequence). V shed 0 bases and J shed 4 bases, with 15 bases lying between them. DNA for the CDR3: TGTGCCAGTAGTATAGAGGGGGGGCCCTGGCGAGAGACCCAGTACTTC. Protein sequence: CASSIEGGPWRETQYF. Supplemented by reference TRBV19 and TRBJ2-5, the full variable domain reads DGGITQSPKYLFRKEGQNVTLSCEQNLNHDAMYWYRQDPGQGLRLIYYSQIVNDFQKGDIAEGYSVSREKKESFPLTVTSAQKNPTAFYLCASSIEGGPWRETQYFGPGTRLLVL.

The chain uses TRBV9 and TRBJ2-7, with D possibly matching TRBD1 (5 bases). The germline CDR1 and CDR2 sequences are SGDLS and YYNGEE. V was trimmed by 0 bases and J by 1 base, leaving 11 bases between them. The CDR3 runs to 15 residues. The CDR3 nucleotides are TGTGCCAGCAGCGTAGACAACAGGCCTTCCTACGAGCAGTACTTC. It encodes CASSVDNRPSYEQYF.

This clone was recorded many times. The chain has TRBV5-1 and TRBJ2-1, with 10 bases aligning to TRBD1. CDR1 and CDR2 from the germline V gene are SGHRS and YFSETQ. The CDR3 is made up of 16 amino acids. V lost 0 bases and J lost 3; bases outside the gene matches: 3. The CDR3 DNA reads as TGCGCCAGCAGCTTGGGGACAGGGGGATTCTACAATGAGCAGTTCTTC. Translated: CASSLGTGGFYNEQFF.

The gene calls are TRBV19 and TRBJ1-2; 7 bases map to TRBD1. The CDR3 is 15 residues long. Germline V gene data show CDR1 as LNHDA and CDR2 as SQIVND (reference sequence). The junction had 13 bases not matched to a gene; V was cut back by 4 bases and J by 8 bases. CDR3 in DNA: TGTGCCAGTAGTACCAGGACAGGCCAAGGTAGAGGCTACACCTTC. Protein product: CASSTRTGQGRGYTF.

This clone was detected only a few times. The chain recombines TRBV7-2 with TRBJ2-5; the match to TRBD1 covers 7 bases. The germline CDR1 and CDR2 sequences are SGHTA and FQGNSA. This CDR3 has 16 amino acids. Trimming cost V 6 bases and J 4 bases; bases outside gene matches: 14. CDR3 coding DNA: TGTGCCAGCAGTCAAGGGGGCAGGGGGATAGCAGAGACCCAGTACTTC. Its protein is CASSQGGRGIAETQYF.

This clone was seen more than once but under ten times. The chain recombines TRBV4-3 with TRBJ1-4; D call uncertain. V was trimmed by 2 bases and J by 2 bases, leaving 18 bases between them. Germline V gene data show CDR1 as LGHNA and CDR2 as YSLEER. The CDR3 has 18 residues. CDR3 amino acids: CASSQQPTNPQTNEKLFF. CDR3 nucleotides: TGCGCCAGCAGCCAACAACCCACAAATCCCCAGACTAATGAAAAACTGTTTTTT.

This clone has only a few counts. This chain links TRBV7-8 with TRBJ1-6; TRBD1 might be the D (6 bases). CDR1 SGHVS and CDR2 FQNEAQ come from the germline V gene. The CDR3 runs 12 residues. Trimming left V 5 bases short and J 16 bases short, with 15 bases between. CDR3 coding DNA: TGTGCCAGCAGCGGCAGGGGACGGCATCTCCACTTT. This translates into CASSGRGRHLHF.

The chain is built from TRBV19 and TRBJ2-2, with D maybe TRBD1 (6 bases). The CDR3 length is 16 residues. Germline assignment: CDR1 LNHDA and CDR2 SQIVND (reference sequence). V lost 4 bases, J lost 0 bases, and 12 bases lay in between. The CDR3 loop is CASSSSGTPNTGELFF. The CDR3 bases are TGTGCCAGTAGTAGCTCCGGGACACCGAACACCGGGGAGCTGTTTTTT.

This sequence joins TRBV6-4 and TRBJ1-5; D is ambiguous. Trimming stripped 4 bases from V and 3 bases from J, with 7 bases between. The CDR3 totals 13 residues. Germline V lookup: CDR1 MRHNA, CDR2 SNTAGT. CDR3 region: CASSAEFNQPQHF. Here the CDR3 DNA reads TGTGCCAGCAGTGCGGAGTTCAATCAGCCCCAGCATTTT.

The chain combines TRBV5-5 with TRBJ1-6; the match to TRBD1 covers 10 bases. The germline V gene encodes CDR1 SGHKS and CDR2 YYEKEE (reference sequence). The junction had 3 bases not matched to a gene; V was cut back by 1 base and J by 8 bases. This CDR3 is built from 15 residues. CDR3 in DNA: TGTGCCAGCAGCTTGCGGGACAGGGGATATTCACCCCTCCACTTT. This sequence encodes CASSLRDRGYSPLHF.

This chain uses TRBV19 with TRBJ2-1; TRBD2 matches 14 bases. There are 17 residues in the CDR3. The V segment lost 5 bases and the J segment 8 bases; nucleotides outside the gene matches: 11. In germline, CDR1 is LNHDA, CDR2 SQIVND (reference sequence). DNA for the CDR3: TGTGCCAGTAGTCTCCGACTAGCGGGGGGGGGTTTAGATGAGCAGTTCTTC. Amino acids: CASSLRLAGGGLDEQFF.

The chain recombines TRBV2 with TRBJ2-3; TRBD2 aligns across 15 bases. The CDR3 extends over 16 amino acids. The V segment lost 6 bases and the J segment 2 bases; nucleotides outside the gene matches: 3. Germline CDR1 reads SNHLY; CDR2 reads FYNNEI. CDR3 nucleotides: TGTGCCAGCAGGGGGACTAGCGGGGGGTCCACAGATACGCAGTATTTT. This translates into CASRGTSGGSTDTQYF. Filled out from reference TRBV2 and TRBJ2-3, the complete variable domain reads EPEVTQTPSHQVTQMGQEVILRCVPISNHLYFYWYRQILGQKVEFLVSFYNNEISEKSEIFDDQFSVERPDGSNFTLKIRSTKLEDSAMYFCASRGTSGGSTDTQYFGPGTRLTVL.